The rows below give T cell receptor beta chains drawn from one sample of a study of blood T cell repertoires in COVID-19. Clones were sequenced by immunoSEQ multiplex PCR, and TCRdb holds only the in-frame ones, with some missing. The repertoire consists of approximately 170,000 clones, with about 92% occurring once and the leading ten covering 2%. The sample taken for sequencing was peripheral blood. These receptors were taken from a woman in her sixties with COVID-19, enrolled during active disease. Each CDR3 is given with its conserved first and last residue. The order of the fields is D gene, clone size, V gene, J gene, CDR3 DNA, CDR3 protein. The D gene is left open where the match is weak. Clone size is given for some rows only: seen once, a few or many times, or a class if the clone is expanded.

NA,NA,TRBV19,TRBJ1-2,TGTGCCAGTACTGAGGCCGACTCCATATATGGCTACACCTTC,CASTEADSIYGYTF
NA,NA,TRBV5-8,TRBJ2-7,TGTGCCAGCACCCCCCGGGAGCAGTACTTC,CASTPREQYF
TRBD1,NA,TRBV7-2,TRBJ1-2,TGTGCCAGCAGCTATGCCCGGGACAGGGGGCTAGGTCGGTTTGGTGGCTACACCTTC,CASSYARDRGLGRFGGYTF
TRBD2,NA,TRBV3-1/TRBV3-2,TRBJ2-7,TGTGCCAGCAGCCAAGGACTAGCGGCCTCCTACGAGCAGTACTTC,CASSQGLAASYEQYF
TRBD2,NA,TRBV7-2,TRBJ2-7,TGTGCCAGCAGCTTCGGGATTCGAGCGGGGGGCATGTACGAGCAGTACTTC,CASSFGIRAGGMYEQYF
NA,NA,TRBV3-1/TRBV3-2,TRBJ1-2,TGTGCCAGCAGCCAGGAGATGGGTGGCTACACCTTC,CASSQEMGGYTF
NA,NA,TRBV29-1,TRBJ2-2,TGCAGCGTTGAAGGGGCGACGAGGGGGACCGGGGAGCTGTTTTTT,CSVEGATRGTGELFF
TRBD1,NA,TRBV7-2,TRBJ2-1,TGTGCCAGCAGCCAGCAAGGACAGGGGACCTACAATGAGCAGTTCTTC,CASSQQGQGTYNEQFF
TRBD1,few,TRBV7-9,TRBJ1-5,TGTGCCAGCAGCTCGGGACAGGGTCCCAATCAGCCCCAGCATTTT,CASSSGQGPNQPQHF
TRBD1,NA,TRBV19,TRBJ1-1,TGTGCCAGTAGTACCCGGGACAGGCTGAACACTGAAGCTTTCTTT,CASSTRDRLNTEAFF
NA,NA,TRBV5-1,TRBJ1-1,TGCGCCAGCAGCTTGGTTTCATCGGGGGGCTTCGGTTACACTGAAGCTTTCTTT,CASSLVSSGGFGYTEAFF
TRBD1,NA,TRBV5-1,TRBJ2-7,TGCGCCAGCAGCTTGGGGACAGGGTCAGGGTCTCTCCGGCAGTACTTC,CASSLGTGSGSLRQYF
NA,NA,TRBV10-2,TRBJ1-2,TGCGCCAGCAGTTCAGTGGTAACTAACTATGGCTACACCTTC,CASSSVVTNYGYTF
NA,NA,TRBV27,TRBJ1-5,TGTGCCAGCAGTTTATCCCCTCTCCCACCCCAGTATAGCAATCAGCCCCAGCATTTT,CASSLSPLPPQYSNQPQHF
TRBD2,NA,TRBV9,TRBJ2-7,TGTGCCAGCAGCGTAGATGTCAGCGGGGGGTACTACGAGCAGTACTTC,CASSVDVSGGYYEQYF
TRBD1,once,TRBV7-2,TRBJ1-1,TGTGCCAGCAGCAGAGGGACAGGGGAGAACACTGAAGCTTTCTTT,CASSRGTGENTEAFF
TRBD1,NA,TRBV19,TRBJ1-2,TGTGCCAGTACCCCGACAGGGGGAGGCTACACCTTC,CASTPTGGGYTF
TRBD1,NA,TRBV4-1,TRBJ2-2,TGCGCCAGCAGCCAAGAGAGGACAGGGGCTAACACCGGGGAGCTGTTTTTT,CASSQERTGANTGELFF
NA,NA,TRBV2,TRBJ1-1,TGTGCCAGCAGTGGCAACAGGGAAGCTTTCTTT,CASSGNREAFF
TRBD1,NA,TRBV7-3,TRBJ2-7,TGTGCCAGCAGCGTCGGCCACAGGGGGTACGAGCAGTACTTC,CASSVGHRGYEQYF
NA,NA,TRBV14,TRBJ1-4,TGTGCCAGCAGCCAAGGGTTACGGGAAAAACTGTTTTTT,CASSQGLREKLFF
TRBD1,NA,TRBV7-2,TRBJ1-2,TGTGCCAGCAGCGAACGGACAGGGGGTAACTATGGCTACACCTTC,CASSERTGGNYGYTF
TRBD2,NA,TRBV3-1/TRBV3-2,TRBJ2-5,TGTGCCAGCAGCCAAGATTTTTGGCAGCGGGGGGAGGAGACCCAGTACTTC,CASSQDFWQRGEETQYF
NA,NA,TRBV2,TRBJ2-6,TGTGCCAGCAGGGAGGGCTCTGGGGCCAACGTCCTGACTTTC,CASREGSGANVLTF
TRBD1,once,TRBV6-2/TRBV6-3,TRBJ1-2,TGTGCCAGCAGCCGGGACAGCAACTATGGCTACACCTTC,CASSRDSNYGYTF
TRBD2,NA,TRBV5-6,TRBJ2-2,TGTGCCAGCAGCTTGTCCCCTAGCGGGGGGGTCACCGGGGAGCTGTTTTTT,CASSLSPSGGVTGELFF
TRBD1,NA,TRBV9,TRBJ2-7,TGTGCCAGCAGCGGAAGGACAGGGGGGTCCGAGCAGTACTTC,CASSGRTGGSEQYF
TRBD1,once,TRBV6-5,TRBJ1-6,TGTGCCAGCAGCCCGGACAGGCATAATTCACCCCTCCACTTT,CASSPDRHNSPLHF
TRBD1,few,TRBV30,TRBJ1-2,TGTGCCTGCAAATCTGGGACAGGGCGACATGGCTACACCTTC,CACKSGTGRHGYTF
TRBD1,NA,TRBV6-4,TRBJ2-2,TGTGCCAGCAGTGGGGCAACAGGGGATACCGGGGAGCTGTTTTTT,CASSGATGDTGELFF
NA,NA,TRBV6-5,TRBJ1-5,TGTGCCAGCAGTTTTGGACACACCAATCAGCCCCAGCATTTT,CASSFGHTNQPQHF
TRBD2,NA,TRBV7-2,TRBJ2-7,TGTGCCAGCAGCTCAGGACCGGGACTAGAATACTACGAGCAGTACTTC,CASSSGPGLEYYEQYF
NA,once,TRBV12-3/TRBV12-4,TRBJ1-5,TGTGCCAGCAGTTTAGGAGATCAGCCCCAGCATTTT,CASSLGDQPQHF
TRBD1,few,TRBV25-1,TRBJ1-3,TGTGCCAGCAGTGACAGGGGGGCTGGAAACACCATATATTTT,CASSDRGAGNTIYF
TRBD1,NA,TRBV7-8,TRBJ1-4,TGTGCCAGCAGCTTAGTAACGGGACAGGCAGATGAAAAACTGTTTTTT,CASSLVTGQADEKLFF
NA,NA,TRBV12-3/TRBV12-4,TRBJ2-7,TGTGCCAGCAGTTTAAGACAGTCTCACGAGCAGTACTTC,CASSLRQSHEQYF
NA,NA,TRBV5-6,TRBJ1-4,TGTGCCAGCAGCCCCGAGTACAGAACAACTAATGAAAAACTGTTTTTT,CASSPEYRTTNEKLFF
NA,NA,TRBV20-1,TRBJ2-7,TGCAGTGTCGAGGACAGCTACGAGCAGTACTTC,CSVEDSYEQYF
NA,NA,TRBV3-1/TRBV3-2,TRBJ2-1,TGTGCCAGCAGCCAAGACTGGACAGAGCAGTTCTTC,CASSQDWTEQFF
TRBD2,once,TRBV18,TRBJ2-5,TGTGCCAGCTCCCTTTCGGGGGGGAAACAAGAGACCCAGTACTTC,CASSLSGGKQETQYF
NA,NA,TRBV6-5,TRBJ2-2,TGTGCCAGCAGTTATGGTTCAAGCACGAACACCGGGGAGCTGTTTTTT,CASSYGSSTNTGELFF
NA,NA,TRBV27,TRBJ1-5,TGTGCCAGCAGCACCTCCCTAGATCAGCCCCAGCATTTT,CASSTSLDQPQHF
NA,NA,TRBV2,TRBJ1-3,TGTGCCAGCGGGGGGACGGGGGGCTTCTCTGGAAACACCATATATTTT,CASGGTGGFSGNTIYF
NA,NA,TRBV10-3,TRBJ1-3,TGTGCCACAGAGGCATCTAGCTCTGGAAACACCATATATTTT,CATEASSSGNTIYF
NA,NA,TRBV4-1,TRBJ1-1,TGCGCCAGCAGCCCTGGGGGGAGACAAATCAACACTGAAGCTTTCTTT,CASSPGGRQINTEAFF
TRBD2,NA,TRBV6-6,TRBJ2-7,TGTGCCAGCAGCCGAAGGGGGCTAGCGGGGGTAAACTACGAGCAGTACTTC,CASSRRGLAGVNYEQYF
TRBD1,NA,TRBV9,TRBJ2-1,TGTGCCAGCAGCCCCCGGGCAGGGGGTCCGGGTGACAATGAGCAGTTCTTC,CASSPRAGGPGDNEQFF
TRBD1,once,TRBV30,TRBJ1-1,TGTGCCTGGAGGGCCCCCGGGACAGCGCCCGGTAGAGCTTTCTTT,CAWRAPGTAPGRAFF
TRBD1,NA,TRBV5-8,TRBJ2-5,TGTGCCAGCAGCTACCTCCAGGGGGCAGGGAAGACCCAGTACTTC,CASSYLQGAGKTQYF
TRBD1,NA,TRBV18,TRBJ2-6,TGTGCCAGCTCACCACAGGGGGCCTCTGGGGCCAACGTCCTGACTTTC,CASSPQGASGANVLTF
NA,NA,TRBV6-6,TRBJ1-1,TGTGCCAGCAGTTCCGGGACAGAAGCTTTCTTT,CASSSGTEAFF
NA,NA,TRBV5-5,TRBJ1-2,TGTGCCAGCAGCTTGGGGACAAACGATGGCTACACCTTC,CASSLGTNDGYTF
NA,NA,TRBV2,TRBJ1-3,TGTGCCAGCATCCGGGACAAGGTTGGGAACACCATATATTTT,CASIRDKVGNTIYF
TRBD1,NA,TRBV7-3,TRBJ2-6,TGTGCCAGCAGCGTGACAGGGACCGGGGCCAACGTCCTGACTTTC,CASSVTGTGANVLTF